Listed below are T cell receptor beta chains from one sample, sequenced in a study of T cell responses to AZD1222 COVID-19 vaccine. The repertoire was sequenced with immunoSEQ multiplex PCR; TCRdb's copy has only in-frame clones and lacks some. Here the sample spans about 200,000 clones, 80% to 95% being singletons. Sequenced material: peripheral blood, taken on day 0 of AZD1222 vaccination. These receptors were taken from an adult in good health. Each CDR3 is given with its conserved first and last residue. A D gene is named only where the DNA matches it firmly. Where a row states a size, it is once, few, many or the class of an expanded clone; other rows omit it.

d_gene: NA; j_gene: TRBJ2-4; abundance: NA; v_gene: TRBV6-2/TRBV6-3; CDR3nt: TGTGCCAGCAGTAGGATTGATTTGGCCAAAAACATTCAGTACTTC; CDR3aa: CASSRIDLAKNIQYF
d_gene: NA; j_gene: TRBJ1-1; abundance: NA; v_gene: TRBV19; CDR3nt: TGTGCCAGTAGGCCAATTGACGGGTACATCGGAAACACTGAAGCTTTCTTT; CDR3aa: CASRPIDGYIGNTEAFF
d_gene: TRBD2; j_gene: TRBJ2-1; abundance: NA; v_gene: TRBV6-2/TRBV6-3; CDR3nt: TGTGCCAGCAGTTACTCACTTAGCGGGTGGACGGGAAGGCAGTTCTTC; CDR3aa: CASSYSLSGWTGRQFF
d_gene: NA; j_gene: TRBJ2-1; abundance: NA; v_gene: TRBV5-5; CDR3nt: TGTGCCAGCAGCTTGGGGTCCCAGGGGCAGTTCTTC; CDR3aa: CASSLGSQGQFF
d_gene: NA; j_gene: TRBJ1-1; abundance: NA; v_gene: TRBV5-1; CDR3nt: TGCGCCAGCAGCTTGGCGACGTCCGGGCACACTGAAGCTTTCTTT; CDR3aa: CASSLATSGHTEAFF
d_gene: NA; j_gene: TRBJ1-5; abundance: NA; v_gene: TRBV2; CDR3nt: TGTGCCAGCAGCGCAGGGGTTCAGCCCCAGCATTTT; CDR3aa: CASSAGVQPQHF
d_gene: NA; j_gene: TRBJ1-1; abundance: NA; v_gene: TRBV6-5; CDR3nt: TGTGCCAGCAGCGTAGGTGGTCCTGTGGACACTGAAGCTTTCTTT; CDR3aa: CASSVGGPVDTEAFF
d_gene: TRBD1; j_gene: TRBJ2-1; abundance: NA; v_gene: TRBV4-2; CDR3nt: TGTGCCAGCAGCCTAGACAGGGTTTACAATGAGCAGTTCTTC; CDR3aa: CASSLDRVYNEQFF
d_gene: NA; j_gene: TRBJ1-1; abundance: NA; v_gene: TRBV28; CDR3nt: TGTGCCAGCAGGGCAGGGTTCACTGAAGCTTTCTTT; CDR3aa: CASRAGFTEAFF
d_gene: NA; j_gene: TRBJ1-1; abundance: NA; v_gene: TRBV3-1/TRBV3-2; CDR3nt: TGTGCCAGCAGCCATTTGTGGGATACTGAAGCTTTCTTT; CDR3aa: CASSHLWDTEAFF
d_gene: NA; j_gene: TRBJ1-4; abundance: NA; v_gene: TRBV25-1; CDR3nt: TGTGCCAGCAGCGAGGTGGGCAGGGGAATCGAAAAACTGTTTTTT; CDR3aa: CASSEVGRGIEKLFF
d_gene: TRBD1; j_gene: TRBJ1-2; abundance: NA; v_gene: TRBV4-3; CDR3nt: TGCGCCAGCAGCCAAGCCCAACAGGGGAACTATGGCTACACCTTC; CDR3aa: CASSQAQQGNYGYTF
d_gene: NA; j_gene: TRBJ2-7; abundance: NA; v_gene: TRBV5-1; CDR3nt: TGCGCCAGCAGCTTGGATAGCGCGAGGAGCACGTACTTC; CDR3aa: CASSLDSARSTYF
d_gene: NA; j_gene: TRBJ1-2; abundance: NA; v_gene: TRBV10-3; CDR3nt: TGTGCCATCAGTGCAGGACAGCTCTATGGCTACACCTTC; CDR3aa: CAISAGQLYGYTF
d_gene: TRBD1; j_gene: TRBJ2-5; abundance: NA; v_gene: TRBV7-3; CDR3nt: TGTGCCAGCAGCGTGACAGGGGAAGAGACCCAGTACTTC; CDR3aa: CASSVTGEETQYF
d_gene: NA; j_gene: TRBJ2-3; abundance: NA; v_gene: TRBV21-1; CDR3nt: TGTGCCAGCAGCAAAGTCCCAGCCCCTGACAGAATATCCACAGATACGCAGTATTTT; CDR3aa: CASSKVPAPDRISTDTQYF
d_gene: NA; j_gene: TRBJ1-1; abundance: once; v_gene: TRBV5-5; CDR3nt: TGTGCCAGCATTAGGACAGAGGGGACTGAAGCTTTCTTT; CDR3aa: CASIRTEGTEAFF
d_gene: NA; j_gene: TRBJ1-2; abundance: many; v_gene: TRBV7-2; CDR3nt: TGTGCCAGCAGCTTGCTGGGGGGAGACTATGGCTACACCTTC; CDR3aa: CASSLLGGDYGYTF
d_gene: NA; j_gene: TRBJ2-7; abundance: NA; v_gene: TRBV15; CDR3nt: TGTGCCACCAGCAGAGAAGGGTACGGCTCCTACGAGCAGTACTTC; CDR3aa: CATSREGYGSYEQYF
d_gene: NA; j_gene: TRBJ1-2; abundance: few; v_gene: TRBV6-5; CDR3nt: TGTGCCATCTCACCCCAGGGTGGGATGGATGGCTACACCTTC; CDR3aa: CAISPQGGMDGYTF
d_gene: NA; j_gene: TRBJ1-1; abundance: NA; v_gene: TRBV5-1; CDR3nt: TGCGCCAGCAGCTTGGTCGGGGACAAGAACACTGAAGCTTTCTTT; CDR3aa: CASSLVGDKNTEAFF
d_gene: NA; j_gene: TRBJ2-2; abundance: NA; v_gene: TRBV7-2; CDR3nt: TGTGCCAGCAGCTTAGACGGCAGGGTGTATTCCGGGGAGCTGTTTTTT; CDR3aa: CASSLDGRVYSGELFF
d_gene: NA; j_gene: TRBJ2-7; abundance: NA; v_gene: TRBV19; CDR3nt: TGTGCCAGTAGTGCGGGGACGGGGGCCTACGAGCAGTACTTC; CDR3aa: CASSAGTGAYEQYF
d_gene: NA; j_gene: TRBJ2-7; abundance: NA; v_gene: TRBV12-3/TRBV12-4; CDR3nt: TGTGCCAGCATCCTCCAGGGGACGTACGAGCAGTACTTC; CDR3aa: CASILQGTYEQYF
d_gene: NA; j_gene: TRBJ1-3; abundance: NA; v_gene: TRBV7-9; CDR3nt: TGTGCCAGCAGCTTAGGAGGGGCTGGAAACACCATATATTTT; CDR3aa: CASSLGGAGNTIYF
d_gene: NA; j_gene: TRBJ2-5; abundance: NA; v_gene: TRBV4-1; CDR3nt: TGCGCCAGCAGCCAAGATCGGTCTTACCAAGAGACCCAGTACTTC; CDR3aa: CASSQDRSYQETQYF
d_gene: TRBD1; j_gene: TRBJ1-6; abundance: NA; v_gene: TRBV3-1/TRBV3-2; CDR3nt: TGTGCCAGCAGCCGGAGGACAGGGTCCTATAATTCACCCCTCCACTTT; CDR3aa: CASSRRTGSYNSPLHF
d_gene: TRBD2; j_gene: TRBJ2-7; abundance: NA; v_gene: TRBV12-3/TRBV12-4; CDR3nt: TGTGCCAGCAGTTCAAGACTAGCCCCCGAGCAGTACTTC; CDR3aa: CASSSRLAPEQYF